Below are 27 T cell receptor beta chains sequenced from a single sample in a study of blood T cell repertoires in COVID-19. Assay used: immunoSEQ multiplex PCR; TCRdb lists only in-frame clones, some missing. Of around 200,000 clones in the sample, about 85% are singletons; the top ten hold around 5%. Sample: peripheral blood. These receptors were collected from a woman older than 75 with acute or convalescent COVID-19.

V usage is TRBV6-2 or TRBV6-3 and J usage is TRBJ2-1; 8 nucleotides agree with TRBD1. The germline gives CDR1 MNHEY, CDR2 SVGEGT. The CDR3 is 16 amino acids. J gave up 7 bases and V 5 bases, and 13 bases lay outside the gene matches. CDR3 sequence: CASSRPGTGGSNEQFF. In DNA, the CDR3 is TGTGCCAGCAGTCGACCCGGGACAGGAGGGTCTAATGAGCAGTTCTTC.

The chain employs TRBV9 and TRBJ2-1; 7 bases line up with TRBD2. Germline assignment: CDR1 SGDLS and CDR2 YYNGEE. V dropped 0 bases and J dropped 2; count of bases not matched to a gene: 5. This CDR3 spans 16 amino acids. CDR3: CASSVDGGSTYNEQFF. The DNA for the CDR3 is TGTGCCAGCAGCGTAGACGGCGGGAGTACCTACAATGAGCAGTTCTTC.

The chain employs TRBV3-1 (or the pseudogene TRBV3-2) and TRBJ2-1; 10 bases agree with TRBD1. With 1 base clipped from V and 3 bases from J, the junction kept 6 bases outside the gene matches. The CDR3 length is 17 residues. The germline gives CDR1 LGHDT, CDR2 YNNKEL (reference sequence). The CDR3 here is CASSQGARDRGYNEQFF. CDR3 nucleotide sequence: TGTGCCAGCAGCCAAGGCGCCCGGGACAGGGGCTACAATGAGCAGTTCTTC.

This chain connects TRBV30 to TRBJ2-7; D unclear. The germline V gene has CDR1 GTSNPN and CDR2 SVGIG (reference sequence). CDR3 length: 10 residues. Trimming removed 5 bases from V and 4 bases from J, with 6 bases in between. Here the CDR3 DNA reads TGTGCCTGGGGGTCATACGAGCAGTACTTC. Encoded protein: CAWGSYEQYF. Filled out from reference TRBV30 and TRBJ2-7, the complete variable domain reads SQTIHQWPATLVQPVGSPLSLECTVEGTSNPNLYWYRQAAGRGLQLLFYSVGIGQISSEVPQNLSASRPQDRQFILSSKKLLLSDSGFYLCAWGSYEQYFGPGTRLTVT.

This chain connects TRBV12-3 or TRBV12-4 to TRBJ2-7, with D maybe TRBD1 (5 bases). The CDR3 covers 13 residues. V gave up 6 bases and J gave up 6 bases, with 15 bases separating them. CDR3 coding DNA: TGTGCCAGCAGCCCTATAGGGGTAGGCGAGCAGTACTTC. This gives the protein CASSPIGVGEQYF.

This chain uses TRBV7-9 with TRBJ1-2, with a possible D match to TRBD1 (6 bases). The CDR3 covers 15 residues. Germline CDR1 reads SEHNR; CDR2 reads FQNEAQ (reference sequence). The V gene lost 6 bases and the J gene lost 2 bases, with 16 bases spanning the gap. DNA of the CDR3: TGTGCCAGCAGAGGAGCGGACAGAGTGAACTATGGCTACACCTTC. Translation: CASRGADRVNYGYTF.

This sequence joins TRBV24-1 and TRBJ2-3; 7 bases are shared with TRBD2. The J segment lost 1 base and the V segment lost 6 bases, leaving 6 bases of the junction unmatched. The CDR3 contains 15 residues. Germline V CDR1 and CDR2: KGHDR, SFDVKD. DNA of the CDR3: TGTGCCACCAGTTCTGGCGGGAGAGGCACAGATACGCAGTATTTT. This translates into CATSSGGRGTDTQYF.

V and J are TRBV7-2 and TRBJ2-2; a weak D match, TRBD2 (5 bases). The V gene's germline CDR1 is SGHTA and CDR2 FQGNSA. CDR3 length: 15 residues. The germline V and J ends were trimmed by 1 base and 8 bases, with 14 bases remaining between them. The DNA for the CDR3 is TGTGCCAGCAGCTTAGAAAGGCTACGCGGGGGGGAGCTGTTTTTT. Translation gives CASSLERLRGGELFF.

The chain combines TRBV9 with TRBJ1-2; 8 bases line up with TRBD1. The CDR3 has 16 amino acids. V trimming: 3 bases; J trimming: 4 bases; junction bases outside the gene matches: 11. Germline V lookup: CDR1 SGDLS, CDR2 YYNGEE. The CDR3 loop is CASSALGQGSSYGYTF. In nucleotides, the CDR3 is TGTGCCAGCAGCGCCCTCGGACAGGGCTCCTCCTATGGCTACACCTTC.

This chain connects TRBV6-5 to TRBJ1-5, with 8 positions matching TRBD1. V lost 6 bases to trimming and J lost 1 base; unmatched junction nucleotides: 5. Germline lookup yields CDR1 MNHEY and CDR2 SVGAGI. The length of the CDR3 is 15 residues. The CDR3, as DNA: TGTGCCAGCAGACTCGGGACAGGCAGCAATCAGCCCCAGCATTTT. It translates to CASRLGTGSNQPQHF.

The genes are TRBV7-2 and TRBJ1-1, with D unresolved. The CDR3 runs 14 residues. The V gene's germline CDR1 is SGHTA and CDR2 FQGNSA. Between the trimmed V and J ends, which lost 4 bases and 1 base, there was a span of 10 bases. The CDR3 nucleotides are TGTGCCAGCAGCTGGGTCGACACGAACACTGAAGCTTTCTTT. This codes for CASSWVDTNTEAFF.

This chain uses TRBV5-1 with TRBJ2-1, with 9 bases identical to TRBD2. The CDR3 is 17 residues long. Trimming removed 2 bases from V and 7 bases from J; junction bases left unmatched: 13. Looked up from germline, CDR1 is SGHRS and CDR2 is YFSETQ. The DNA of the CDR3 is TGCGCCAGCAGCTTTAATAGCGGGAGAAGAACGGGAAATGAGCAGTTCTTC. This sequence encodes CASSFNSGRRTGNEQFF.

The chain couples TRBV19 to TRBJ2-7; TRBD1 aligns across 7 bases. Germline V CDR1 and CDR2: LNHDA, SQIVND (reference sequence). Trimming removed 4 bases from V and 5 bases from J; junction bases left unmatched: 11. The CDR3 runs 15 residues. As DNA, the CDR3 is TGTGCCAGTAGTAAAAGGGCAGGGCAGGGGGACGAGCAGTACTTC. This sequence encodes CASSKRAGQGDEQYF.

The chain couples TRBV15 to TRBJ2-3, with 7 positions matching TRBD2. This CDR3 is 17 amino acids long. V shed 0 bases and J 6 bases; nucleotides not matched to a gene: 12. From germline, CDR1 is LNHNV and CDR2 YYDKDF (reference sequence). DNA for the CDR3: TGTGCCACCAGCAGAGAGATAGGAGCGGGACCTCGGGATACGCAGTATTTT. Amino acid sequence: CATSREIGAGPRDTQYF.

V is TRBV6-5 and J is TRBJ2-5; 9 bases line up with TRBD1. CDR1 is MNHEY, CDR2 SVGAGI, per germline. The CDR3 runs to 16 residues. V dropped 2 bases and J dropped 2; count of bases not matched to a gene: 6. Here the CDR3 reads CASSYGPGQGQETQYF. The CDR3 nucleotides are TGTGCCAGCAGTTACGGACCGGGACAGGGACAAGAGACCCAGTACTTC.

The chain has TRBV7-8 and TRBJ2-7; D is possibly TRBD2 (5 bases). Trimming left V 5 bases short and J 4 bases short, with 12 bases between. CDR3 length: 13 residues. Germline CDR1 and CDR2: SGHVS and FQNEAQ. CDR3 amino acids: CASSLEAVYEQYF. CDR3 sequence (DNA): TGTGCCAGCAGCCTGGAGGCAGTATACGAGCAGTACTTC.

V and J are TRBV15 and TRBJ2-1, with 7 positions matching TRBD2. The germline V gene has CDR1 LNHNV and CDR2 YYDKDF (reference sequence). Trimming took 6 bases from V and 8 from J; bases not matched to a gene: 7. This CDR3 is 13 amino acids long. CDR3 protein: CATRGAGRDEQFF. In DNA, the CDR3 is TGTGCCACCAGAGGAGCGGGACGGGATGAGCAGTTCTTC.

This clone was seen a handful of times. CDR3 DNA: TGTGCCTGGAAAGACATCAATCGGGACTACGAGCAGTACTTC. This encodes CAWKDINRDYEQYF. The chain recombines TRBV30 with TRBJ2-7; D is possibly TRBD2 (5 bases). V dropped 4 bases and J dropped 3 bases, with 16 bases sitting between them. The CDR3 consists of 14 residues. Germline V gene sequence: CDR1 GTSNPN, CDR2 SVGIG (reference sequence).

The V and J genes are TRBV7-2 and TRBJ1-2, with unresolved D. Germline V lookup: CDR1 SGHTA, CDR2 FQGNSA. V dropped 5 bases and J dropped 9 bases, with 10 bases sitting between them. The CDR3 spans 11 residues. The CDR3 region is CASSISVSYTF. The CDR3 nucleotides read TGTGCCAGCAGCATCAGCGTTAGCTACACCTTC.

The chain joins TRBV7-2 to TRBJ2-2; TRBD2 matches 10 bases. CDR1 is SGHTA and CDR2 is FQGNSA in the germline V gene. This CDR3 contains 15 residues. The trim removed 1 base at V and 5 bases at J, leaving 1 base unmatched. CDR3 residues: CASSLGAGGTGELFF. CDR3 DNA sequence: TGTGCCAGCAGCTTAGGAGCGGGGGGGACCGGGGAGCTGTTTTTT.

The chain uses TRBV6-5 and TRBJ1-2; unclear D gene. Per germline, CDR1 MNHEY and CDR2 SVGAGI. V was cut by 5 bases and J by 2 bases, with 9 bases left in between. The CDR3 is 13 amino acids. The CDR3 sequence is CASSQHTNYGYTF. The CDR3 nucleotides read TGTGCCAGCAGTCAACACACAAACTATGGCTACACCTTC.

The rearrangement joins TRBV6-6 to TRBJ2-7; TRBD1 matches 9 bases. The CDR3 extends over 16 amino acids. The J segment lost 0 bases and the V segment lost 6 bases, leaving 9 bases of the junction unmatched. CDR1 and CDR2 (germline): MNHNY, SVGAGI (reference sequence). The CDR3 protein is CASSFTRDRVSYEQYF. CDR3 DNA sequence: TGTGCCAGCAGCTTTACCAGGGACAGGGTCTCCTACGAGCAGTACTTC.

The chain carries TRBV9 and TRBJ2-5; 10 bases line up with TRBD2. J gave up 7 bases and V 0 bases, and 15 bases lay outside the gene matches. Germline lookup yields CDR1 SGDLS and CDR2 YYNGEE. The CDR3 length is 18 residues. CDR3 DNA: TGTGCCAGCAGCGTAGGGTCTAGCGGGAGCCCTCCTGGTGCGACCCAGTACTTC. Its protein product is CASSVGSSGSPPGATQYF.

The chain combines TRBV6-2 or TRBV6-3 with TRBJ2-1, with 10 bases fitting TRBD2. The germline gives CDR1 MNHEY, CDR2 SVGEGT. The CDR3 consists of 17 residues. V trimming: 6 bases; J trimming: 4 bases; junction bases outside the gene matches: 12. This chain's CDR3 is CASSSLAGTSAYNEQFF. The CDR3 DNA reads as TGTGCCAGCAGCTCCCTAGCCGGGACTAGCGCGTACAATGAGCAGTTCTTC.

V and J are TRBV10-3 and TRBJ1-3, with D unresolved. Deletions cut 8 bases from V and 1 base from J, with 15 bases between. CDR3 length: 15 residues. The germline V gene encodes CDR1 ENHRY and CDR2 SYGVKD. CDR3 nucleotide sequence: TGTGCCATCTGGCGCCCGGGAGGGTCTGGAAACACCATATATTTT. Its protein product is CAIWRPGGSGNTIYF.

CDR3 loop: CASSFLQGHDGQYF. The CDR3 region has the DNA TGTGCCAGCAGCTTCCTCCAGGGGCACGACGGGCAGTACTTC. This chain links TRBV5-4 with TRBJ2-7, with D tentatively TRBD1 (6 bases). CDR3 length: 14 residues. Deletions cut 2 bases from V and 9 bases from J, with 18 bases between. Germline V gives CDR1 SGHNT, CDR2 YYREEE (reference sequence).

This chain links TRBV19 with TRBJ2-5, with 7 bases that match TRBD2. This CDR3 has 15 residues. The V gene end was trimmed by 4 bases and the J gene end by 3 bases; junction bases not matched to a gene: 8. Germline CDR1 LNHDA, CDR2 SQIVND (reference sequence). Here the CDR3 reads CASSSLARGKETQYF. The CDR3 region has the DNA TGTGCCAGTAGTAGCCTGGCGCGGGGGAAAGAGACCCAGTACTTC.